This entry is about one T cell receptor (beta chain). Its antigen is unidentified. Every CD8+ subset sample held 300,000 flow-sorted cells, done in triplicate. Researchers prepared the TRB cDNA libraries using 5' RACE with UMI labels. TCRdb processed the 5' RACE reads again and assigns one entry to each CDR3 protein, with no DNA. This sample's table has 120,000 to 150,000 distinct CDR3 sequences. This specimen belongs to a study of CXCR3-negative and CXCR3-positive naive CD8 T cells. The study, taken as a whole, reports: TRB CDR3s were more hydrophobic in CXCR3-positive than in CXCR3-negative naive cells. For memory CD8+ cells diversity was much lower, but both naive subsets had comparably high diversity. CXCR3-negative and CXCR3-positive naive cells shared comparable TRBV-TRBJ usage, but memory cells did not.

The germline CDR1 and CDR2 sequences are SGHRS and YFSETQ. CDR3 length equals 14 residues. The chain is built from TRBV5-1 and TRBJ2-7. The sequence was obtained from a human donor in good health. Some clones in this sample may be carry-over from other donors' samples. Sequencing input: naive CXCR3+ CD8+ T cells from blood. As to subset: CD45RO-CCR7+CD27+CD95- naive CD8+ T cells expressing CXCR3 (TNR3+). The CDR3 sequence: CASSFHNTAYEQYF.